These 31 T cell receptor beta chains originate from one sample sequenced in a study of blood T cell repertoires in COVID-19. Produced via immunoSEQ multiplex PCR; TCRdb's table is partial and in-frame only. The sample comprises about 150,000 clones, approximately 78% of which are singletons, and 9.5% to 13% rests with the top ten. The sequencing input was peripheral blood. The receptors come from a man aged 60 to 69 who had recovered from COVID-19.

This clone showed up just a few times. This chain links TRBV2 with TRBJ2-1; 10 bases line up with TRBD2. The CDR3 runs 16 residues. The germline gives CDR1 SNHLY, CDR2 FYNNEI. V lost 5 bases, J lost 2 bases, and 6 bases stayed unmatched. The CDR3 DNA reads TGTGCCAGCAGTCCCAGACTAGCGGGCGCCTACAATGAGCAGTTCTTC. Translating it yields CASSPRLAGAYNEQFF.

The chain links TRBV29-1 to TRBJ2-5, with D possibly TRBD1 on 5 matching bases. Germline V gene sequence: CDR1 SQVTM, CDR2 ANQGSEA. The CDR3 runs to 12 residues. V lost 7 bases to trimming and J lost 2 bases, with 11 bases between them. This CDR3 reads CSDQGYQETQYF. In DNA form, the CDR3 reads TGCAGCGACCAGGGTTATCAAGAGACCCAGTACTTC.

The V gene is TRBV19, the J gene TRBJ1-5, with 10 bases lining up with TRBD1. Germline CDR1 reads LNHDA; CDR2 reads SQIVND (reference sequence). The trim removed 9 bases at V and 6 bases at J, leaving 11 bases unmatched. The CDR3 totals 15 residues. The CDR3 nucleotides are TGTGCCAGCTGTGCGGGACAGGGGTCCGCTCAGCCCCAGCATTTT. It is translated as CASCAGQGSAQPQHF.

CDR3 region: CASSVGGLAGYEQYF. The CDR3 nucleotides read TGTGCCAGCAGCGTGGGGGGCCTAGCGGGCTACGAGCAGTACTTC. The chain is built from TRBV9 and TRBJ2-7, with 8 bases fitting TRBD2. Germline V CDR1 and CDR2: SGDLS, YYNGEE. V lost 2 bases, J lost 3 bases, and 7 bases stayed unmatched. The CDR3 covers 15 residues.

The chain carries TRBV11-2 and TRBJ2-3; possible D gene TRBD1, 8 bases. Trimming removed 5 bases from V and 9 bases from J, with 21 bases in between. There are 15 residues in the CDR3. Germline CDR1 and CDR2: SGHAT and FQNNGV. CDR3 sequence reads: CASSPRTGRGYTQYF. DNA for the CDR3: TGTGCCAGCAGCCCAAGGACAGGGAGGGGGTACACGCAGTATTTT. Full variable domain (missing parts from reference TRBV11-2 and TRBJ2-3): EAGVAQSPRYKIIEKRQSVAFWCNPISGHATLYWYQQILGQGPKLLIQFQNNGVVDDSQLPKDRFSAERLKGVDSTLKIQPAKLEDSAVYLCASSPRTGRGYTQYFGPGTRLTVL.

The V and J genes are TRBV3-1 (or the pseudogene TRBV3-2) and TRBJ2-1; D is undetermined. This CDR3 comprises 12 residues. Trimming left V 3 bases short and J 5 bases short, with 5 bases between. Germline CDR1 reads LGHDT; CDR2 reads YNNKEL (reference sequence). For the CDR3, the DNA is TGTGCCAGCAGCCAGGTAGACAATGAGCAGTTCTTC. It translates to CASSQVDNEQFF.

The chain is built from TRBV7-9 and TRBJ2-7, with D perhaps TRBD1 (6 bases). The CDR3 loop spans 14 amino acids. Trimming stripped 5 bases from V and 0 bases from J, with 11 bases between. From germline, CDR1 is SEHNR and CDR2 FQNEAQ (reference sequence). Here the CDR3 DNA reads TGTGCCAGCAGCACAGGGAGAAGCTCCTACGAGCAGTACTTC. Translating gives CASSTGRSSYEQYF. The full variable domain, rest sourced from reference TRBV7-9 and TRBJ2-7, is DTGVSQNPRHKITKRGQNVTFRCDPISEHNRLYWYRQTLGQGPEFLTYFQNEAQLEKSRLLSDRFSAERPKGSFSTLEIQRTEQGDSAMYLCASSTGRSSYEQYFGPGTRLTVT.

V usage is TRBV19 and J usage is TRBJ2-1; D perhaps matches TRBD2 (5 bases). V lost 4 bases and J lost 7, with 8 bases in between. Germline V lookup: CDR1 LNHDA, CDR2 SQIVND (reference sequence). The CDR3 contains 12 residues. The CDR3 region is CASSKDLNEQFF. The CDR3, as DNA: TGTGCCAGTAGTAAGGACTTAAATGAGCAGTTCTTC.

The CDR3 protein is CASSLRPSGRGTGELFF. The DNA of the CDR3 is TGCGCCAGCAGCTTGCGACCTAGCGGGAGGGGCACCGGGGAGCTGTTTTTT. This chain links TRBV5-1 with TRBJ2-2; 12 bases agree with TRBD2. The CDR3 is 17 residues long. Germline trimming cut 1 base from V and 4 bases from J; bases unmatched to any gene: 5. Germline CDR1 reads SGHRS; CDR2 reads YFSETQ. The full variable domain, its missing parts supplied by reference TRBV5-1 and TRBJ2-2, is KAGVTQTPRYLIKTRGQQVTLSCSPISGHRSVSWYQQTPGQGLQFLFEYFSETQRNKGNFPGRFSGRQFSNSRSEMNVSTLELGDSALYLCASSLRPSGRGTGELFFGEGSRLTVL.

This clone was seen a few times. This rearrangement joins TRBV28 to TRBJ1-3, with D possibly TRBD1 on 5 matching bases. CDR3 length: 13 residues. The ends were cut back, 8 bases at V and 3 bases at J, with 11 bases in the middle. Germline assignment: CDR1 MDHEN and CDR2 SYDVKM. The CDR3 nucleotides are TGTGCCAGCCTCGGGGGGGATGGAAACACCATATATTTT. Translation: CASLGGDGNTIYF. Together with reference TRBV28 and TRBJ1-3, the CDR3 gives the full variable domain: DVKVTQSSRYLVKRTGEKVFLECVQDMDHENMFWYRQDPGLGLRLIYFSYDVKMKEKGDIPEGYSVSREKKERFSLILESASTNQTSMYLCASLGGDGNTIYFGEGSWLTVV.

The chain couples TRBV14 to TRBJ1-2, with D possibly matching TRBD1 (5 bases). The germline V gene encodes CDR1 SGHDN and CDR2 FVKESK. The length of the CDR3 is 14 residues. V was clipped by 2 bases and J by 4 bases, with 11 bases between them. Here the CDR3 DNA reads TGTGCCAGCAGCCAAAGATCAGGGCTCTATGGCTACACCTTC. This translates into CASSQRSGLYGYTF.

The rearrangement links TRBV20-1 to TRBJ2-1; tentative D call: TRBD1 (5 bases). This CDR3 has 11 residues. Trimming cost V 0 bases and J 13 bases, with 10 bases left between them. Germline values: CDR1 DFQATT, CDR2 SNEGSKA (reference sequence). The CDR3 loop reads CSARDWQGQFF. In DNA, the CDR3 is TGCAGTGCTAGAGATTGGCAGGGTCAGTTCTTC.

This chain uses TRBV28 with TRBJ2-5, with TRBD1 identical over 7 bases. The V gene end was trimmed by 5 bases and the J gene end by 1 base; junction bases not matched to a gene: 4. Germline loops: CDR1 MDHEN, CDR2 SYDVKM. This CDR3 region has 14 residues. CDR3 sequence (DNA): TGTGCCAGCAGTATCGGGACAGTCCAAGAGACCCAGTACTTC. It yields the protein CASSIGTVQETQYF. Using reference TRBV28 and TRBJ2-5 for the parts outside the CDR3, the full variable domain is DVKVTQSSRYLVKRTGEKVFLECVQDMDHENMFWYRQDPGLGLRLIYFSYDVKMKEKGDIPEGYSVSREKKERFSLILESASTNQTSMYLCASSIGTVQETQYFGPGTRLLVL.

This clone was counted once. The rearrangement joins TRBV7-9 to TRBJ2-1; no definite D call. The V end was cut by 5 bases, the J end by 5 bases, with 19 bases between. There are 16 residues in the CDR3. Germline V gene lookup returns CDR1 SEHNR and CDR2 FQNEAQ (reference sequence). DNA for the CDR3: TGTGCCAGCAGCCCCATGGGCCTTCTATGGGACAATGAGCAGTTCTTC. Its protein is CASSPMGLLWDNEQFF.

This sequence joins TRBV9 and TRBJ2-1; the match to TRBD1 covers 7 bases. Germline CDR1 and CDR2: SGDLS and YYNGEE. The CDR3 is 16 amino acids. V trimming: 0 bases; J trimming: 4 bases; junction bases outside the gene matches: 7. DNA for the CDR3: TGTGCCAGCAGCGTAGAGGGACAGAGATATTACAATGAGCAGTTCTTC. Translated, it gives CASSVEGQRYYNEQFF.

The chain uses TRBV7-9 and TRBJ1-6, with no clear D. The V gene's germline CDR1 is SEHNR and CDR2 FQNEAQ (reference sequence). The CDR3 is 12 amino acids. Trimming shortened V by 3 bases and J by 15 bases, and 12 bases separated the two germline ends. The CDR3 loop is CASSFDTLILHF. The DNA of the CDR3 is TGTGCCAGCAGCTTCGACACCCTAATCCTCCACTTT.

The chain combines TRBV20-1 with TRBJ2-1; 8 bases fit TRBD2. V shed 3 bases and J 3 bases; nucleotides not matched to a gene: 16. From germline, CDR1 is DFQATT and CDR2 SNEGSKA (reference sequence). The CDR3 loop spans 18 amino acids. Here the CDR3 DNA reads TGCAGTGCTAGTGATGCGAGTCCGGGAGGGCGTCTCTACAATGAGCAGTTCTTC. This translates into CSASDASPGGRLYNEQFF.

The gene calls are TRBV5-4 and TRBJ2-7, with D perhaps matching TRBD2 (5 bases). Trimming shortened V by 0 bases and J by 0 bases, and 13 bases separated the two germline ends. CDR1 SGHNT and CDR2 YYREEE come from the germline V gene (reference sequence). The CDR3 runs 16 residues. CDR3: CASSLGGQRSSYEQYF. CDR3 in DNA: TGTGCCAGCAGCTTGGGAGGGCAGAGGAGCTCCTACGAGCAGTACTTC.

The rearrangement joins TRBV24-1 to TRBJ2-5; D might be TRBD2 (6 bases). Germline V CDR1 and CDR2: KGHDR, SFDVKD. Trimming removed 3 bases at V and 2 bases at J, with 12 bases between. CDR3 length: 15 amino acids. The CDR3 region has the DNA TGTGCCACCAGTGATCTCATCGGGGGTCAAGAGACCCAGTACTTC. Its protein product is CATSDLIGGQETQYF.

The V gene is TRBV14, the J gene TRBJ1-3; no firm D call. The germline V gene encodes CDR1 SGHDN and CDR2 FVKESK. The CDR3 covers 14 residues. The germline V and J ends were trimmed by 1 base and 8 bases, with 12 bases remaining between them. The CDR3 nucleotides are TGTGCCAGCAGCCAAGTGACTGGTCTACACACCATATATTTT. This sequence encodes CASSQVTGLHTIYF. The whole variable domain, remainder taken from reference TRBV14 and TRBJ1-3, is EAGVTQFPSHSVIEKGQTVTLRCDPISGHDNLYWYRRVMGKEIKFLLHFVKESKQDESGMPNNRFLAERTGGTYSTLKVQPAELEDSGVYFCASSQVTGLHTIYFGEGSWLTVV.

The chain employs TRBV19 and TRBJ1-6; a weak D match, TRBD1 (6 bases). Trimming pared 0 bases from V and 5 bases from J, leaving 11 bases between. This CDR3 is 16 amino acids long. The germline CDR1 and CDR2 sequences are LNHDA and SQIVND (reference sequence). CDR3 region: CASSIDSGANNSPLHF. CDR3 nucleotide sequence: TGTGCCAGTAGTATAGATTCAGGGGCGAATAATTCACCCCTCCACTTT.

CDR3 sequence: CASSFGTSRATGELFF. CDR3 nucleotide sequence: TGTGCCAGCAGCTTTGGGACTTCTCGGGCCACCGGGGAGCTGTTTTTT. V gene TRBV7-3 combines with J gene TRBJ2-2, with D possibly matching TRBD2 (6 bases). The germline V gene has CDR1 SGHTA and CDR2 FQGTGA. V was cut by 3 bases and J by 4 bases, with 15 bases left in between. The CDR3 consists of 16 residues.

CDR3 sequence reads: CASRGTGAAGNTIYF. DNA of the CDR3: TGTGCCAGCAGGGGGACAGGGGCTGCTGGAAACACCATATATTTT. This chain joins TRBV27 and TRBJ1-3; 10 bases align to TRBD1. V was pared by 6 bases and J by 2 bases, with 4 bases of the junction left unmatched. Germline values: CDR1 MNHEY, CDR2 SMNVEV (reference sequence). The CDR3 is 15 residues long.

The V gene is TRBV15, the J gene TRBJ2-7; D ambiguous. The CDR3 extends over 15 amino acids. V gave up 0 bases and J gave up 4 bases, with 13 bases separating them. The germline V gene encodes CDR1 LNHNV and CDR2 YYDKDF (reference sequence). The CDR3: CATSRDTRGTYEQYF. The CDR3 region has the DNA TGTGCCACCAGCAGAGATACCCGAGGAACGTACGAGCAGTACTTC.

The gene calls are TRBV10-3 and TRBJ2-5; D call uncertain. CDR1 is ENHRY and CDR2 is SYGVKD in the germline V gene. The germline V and J ends were trimmed by 4 bases and 1 base, with 10 bases remaining between them. The CDR3 extends over 14 amino acids. DNA for the CDR3: TGTGCCATCAGTGCGGGTCGGTCCCAAGAGACCCAGTACTTC. Translated, it gives CAISAGRSQETQYF.

V gene TRBV28 combines with J gene TRBJ2-3; D is ambiguous. This CDR3 region has 12 residues. The germline V gene encodes CDR1 MDHEN and CDR2 SYDVKM. The V end was cut by 5 bases, the J end by 2 bases, with 5 bases between. The DNA for the CDR3 is TGTGCCAGCAGTACTCCCACAGATACGCAGTATTTT. It specifies CASSTPTDTQYF.

The J gene is TRBJ2-7, the V gene TRBV20-1; 7 positions agree with TRBD1. Germline V gene data show CDR1 as DFQATT and CDR2 as SNEGSKA (reference sequence). This CDR3 has 11 amino acids. V was clipped by 7 bases and J by 7 bases; unmatched bases: 7. CDR3 DNA sequence: TGCAGTGGTGACAGGGCTGGAGAGCAGTACTTC. Amino acids: CSGDRAGEQYF.

This chain uses TRBV7-2 with TRBJ2-1, with 8 bases lining up with TRBD2. The CDR3 extends over 15 amino acids. Germline lookup yields CDR1 SGHTA and CDR2 FQGNSA. J was trimmed by 6 bases and V by 2 bases; bases with no gene match: 6. This CDR3 reads CASSLSGGPSNEQFF. CDR3 nucleotides: TGTGCCAGCAGCTTATCGGGAGGGCCTTCCAATGAGCAGTTCTTC. The entire variable domain, with the rest obtained from reference TRBV7-2 and TRBJ2-1, is as follows: GAGVSQSPSNKVTEKGKDVELRCDPISGHTALYWYRQSLGQGLEFLIYFQGNSAPDKSGLPSDRFSAERTGGSVSTLTIQRTQQEDSAVYLCASSLSGGPSNEQFFGPGTRLTVL.

This rearrangement joins TRBV5-1 to TRBJ2-1, with a tentative D call TRBD2 (6 bases). Between the trimmed V and J ends, which lost 0 bases and 6 bases, there was a span of 13 bases. Germline V gene data show CDR1 as SGHRS and CDR2 as YFSETQ. The CDR3 has 15 residues. The CDR3 here is CASSLEAGGANEQFF. The CDR3 DNA reads as TGCGCCAGCAGCTTGGAGGCGGGCGGGGCCAATGAGCAGTTCTTC. Combining the CDR3 with reference TRBV5-1 and TRBJ2-1 gives the whole variable domain KAGVTQTPRYLIKTRGQQVTLSCSPISGHRSVSWYQQTPGQGLQFLFEYFSETQRNKGNFPGRFSGRQFSNSRSEMNVSTLELGDSALYLCASSLEAGGANEQFFGPGTRLTVL.

The V call is TRBV12-5, the J call TRBJ2-7; a weak D match, TRBD2 (5 bases). Trimming took off 0 bases at V and 0 bases at J, with 15 bases between the two ends. CDR3 length: 17 amino acids. Germline loops: CDR1 LGHNT, CDR2 FRNRAP. The chain's CDR3 is CASGLVLRRVCSYEQYF. The CDR3 region has the DNA TGTGCTAGTGGTTTGGTATTAAGGCGGGTTTGCTCCTACGAGCAGTACTTC.

V is TRBV4-2 and J is TRBJ2-5, with 10 bases matching TRBD2. This CDR3 has 16 amino acids. V gave up 6 bases and J gave up 4 bases; unmatched junction bases: 11. The germline gives CDR1 LGHNA, CDR2 YNFKEQ. The CDR3 DNA sequence: TGTGCCAGCAGAGCAAGCCCTAGCGGGGGTGGAGAGACCCAGTACTTC. Protein product: CASRASPSGGGETQYF.